The source of this T cell receptor beta chain is a study of T cell repertoires in cytomegalovirus infection. The wider study: Newly reported HLA-C-restricted and thoroughly characterized HLA-B-restricted CMV epitopes were employed. The public TCR beta signatures pointed to both CMV infection and matching HLA type.

One entry per CDR3 protein results from TCRdb running MiXCR on the reads. This sample carries 900,000 to 950,000 distinct CDR3 sequences, under 40% of them seen once, and the ten largest clones take around an eighth. The CDR3 consists of 14 residues. Germline CDR1 is MNHEY and CDR2 is SMNVEV (reference sequence). The J segment lost 7 bases and the V segment lost 0 bases, leaving 4 bases of the junction unmatched. With regard to this clonotype: As yet, its antigen is unknown.

Study results and limitations: Ex vivo, HLA-C-restricted CMV-specific TCR beta clonotypes prevailed over the rest of the response. Summed public TCR beta family frequency identified CMV carriers bearing the relevant HLA.

This chain links TRBV27 with TRBJ2-7, with 9 positions matching TRBD1. This receptor was identified in a human donor in good health (CMV status not recorded). Some clones in this sample may be carry-over from other donors' samples. Sequenced here: cultured CD8+ T cells from PBMCs, sampled from culture after CMV antigen stimulation. CDR3 in amino acids: CASSLSQGAGEQYV. CDR3 DNA sequence: TGTGCCAGCAGTTTATCACAGGGGGCGGGGGAGCAGTACGTC.